Sequencing of this T cell receptor (beta chain) was carried out in a study of blood T cell repertoires in COVID-19. CDR3 size: 16 residues. Trimming at V came to 5 bases and at J to 8 bases, leaving 15 bases not matched to a gene. The germline V gene has CDR1 MDHEN and CDR2 SYDVKM. Some clones are missing from TCRdb's copy, which holds only in-frame ones; the method was immunoSEQ multiplex PCR. The table records more than 250,000 clones, around 87% of them present only once. Source material: peripheral blood. The chain uses TRBV28 and TRBJ2-1; 7 bases agree with TRBD2. The receptor comes from a man in his fifties or sixties with active or convalescent COVID-19. Here the CDR3 DNA reads TGTGCCAGCAGTCCAGCAGGAGTCGCGGGGGTGTATGAGCAGTTCTTC. Its protein is CASSPAGVAGVYEQFF.